This T cell receptor beta chain appears in the sequencing data of a study of blood T cell repertoires in COVID-19. On the study more broadly: Whether acute or convalescent, the COVID-19 samples came from the United States, Italy and Spain. PBMCs, B-cell-depleted T cells, or T cells provided the cDNA or gDNA that made up the material.

The CDR3 extends over 14 amino acids. Looked up from germline, CDR1 is MNHEY and CDR2 is SMNVEV (reference sequence). The V segment lost 5 bases and the J segment 1 base; nucleotides outside the gene matches: 4. Profiling relied on immunoSEQ multiplex PCR, and the TCRdb table lists in-frame clones only, not all of them. The repertoire consists of 90,000 to 140,000 clones, with 65% to 90% occurring once and the leading ten covering over 35%. The chain carries TRBV27 and TRBJ1-2, with 7 bases matching TRBD1. Sequenced input: peripheral blood. The TCR comes from a man older than 75 with acute or convalescent COVID-19. DNA of the CDR3: TGTGCCAGCAGTAACAGGGGTTTTAACTATGGCTACACCTTC. Protein product: CASSNRGFNYGYTF.